Below are 18 T cell receptor beta chains sequenced from a single sample in a study of blood T cell repertoires in COVID-19. Assay used: immunoSEQ multiplex PCR; TCRdb lists only in-frame clones, some missing. This sample yields hundreds of thousands of clones, of which 83% are seen a single time; 1.3% belongs to the top ten. Sequences were obtained from peripheral blood. These receptors all come from a woman in her twenties or thirties with COVID-19, enrolled during active disease.

The chain carries TRBV3-1 (or the pseudogene TRBV3-2) and TRBJ2-4; D not resolved. Trimming cost V 0 bases and J 0 bases, with 6 bases left between them. Germline V gene lookup returns CDR1 LGHDT and CDR2 YNNKEL (reference sequence). This CDR3 has 15 residues. CDR3 protein: CASSQDSLAKNIQYF. CDR3 DNA: TGTGCCAGCAGCCAAGATAGTCTAGCCAAAAACATTCAGTACTTC.

CDR3 coding DNA: TGTGCCAGCAGCTTAGGTAGTGAGGGATTTTCCTACGAGCAGTACTTC. Protein product: CASSLGSEGFSYEQYF. The chain combines TRBV7-9 with TRBJ2-7, with D perhaps matching TRBD2 (5 bases). The CDR3 is 16 residues long. Trimming shortened V by 1 base and J by 1 base, and 14 bases separated the two germline ends. Germline V gene lookup returns CDR1 SEHNR and CDR2 FQNEAQ (reference sequence). Drawing the rest from reference TRBV7-9 and TRBJ2-7, the complete variable domain is DTGVSQNPRHKITKRGQNVTFRCDPISEHNRLYWYRQTLGQGPEFLTYFQNEAQLEKSRLLSDRFSAERPKGSFSTLEIQRTEQGDSAMYLCASSLGSEGFSYEQYFGPGTRLTVT.

The chain links TRBV3-1 (or the pseudogene TRBV3-2) to TRBJ1-3; D ambiguous. The length of the CDR3 is 14 residues. Germline loops: CDR1 LGHDT, CDR2 YNNKEL (reference sequence). The V end was cut by 1 base, the J end by 4 bases, with 8 bases between. The DNA for the CDR3 is TGTGCCAGCAGCCAAGCCGCGGCAGGAAACACCATATATTTT. This encodes CASSQAAAGNTIYF.

V is TRBV7-2 and J is TRBJ1-5, with D tentatively TRBD1 (5 bases). CDR3 length equals 15 residues. From germline, CDR1 is SGHTA and CDR2 FQGNSA. The V and J ends lost 1 base and 5 bases respectively, with 12 bases between them. The CDR3 is CASSLVFGADQPQHF. In DNA, the CDR3 is TGTGCCAGCAGCTTAGTATTTGGGGCCGATCAGCCCCAGCATTTT.

Comment on this clone: This sample includes further DNA sequences coding for the same CDR3. The V and J genes are TRBV12-3 or TRBV12-4 and TRBJ1-2; 7 bases are a match to TRBD1. The CDR3 spans 13 residues. Trimming removed 0 bases from V and 5 bases from J; junction bases left unmatched: 0. The CDR3 loop is CASSLATGYGYTF. CDR3 coding DNA: TGTGCCAGCAGTTTAGCGACAGGGTATGGCTACACCTTC.

This clone occurred a few times. The genes are TRBV9 and TRBJ1-1; 9 positions agree with TRBD1. In germline, CDR1 is SGDLS, CDR2 YYNGEE. This CDR3 has 13 amino acids. The trim removed 2 bases at V and 4 bases at J, leaving 0 bases unmatched. The CDR3 DNA reads as TGTGCCAGCAGCGTGGGACAGGGCACTGAAGCTTTCTTT. Residues: CASSVGQGTEAFF.

The V call is TRBV19, the J call TRBJ1-5; no clear D. Trimming cost V 3 bases and J 6 bases, with 18 bases left between them. Per germline, CDR1 LNHDA and CDR2 SQIVND (reference sequence). The CDR3 loop spans 16 amino acids. CDR3 protein: CASSMEGWRLGQPQHF. The DNA for the CDR3 is TGTGCCAGTAGTATGGAGGGTTGGAGACTAGGTCAGCCCCAGCATTTT.

Turning to this clone: Other nucleotide sequences from this sample produce the same CDR3. The rearrangement joins TRBV29-1 to TRBJ2-7; a weak D match, TRBD1 (6 bases). The CDR3 consists of 12 residues. CDR1 SQVTM and CDR2 ANQGSEA come from the germline V gene. Trimming left V 1 base short and J 4 bases short, with 8 bases between. The CDR3 loop is CSVEARGYEQYF. The DNA of the CDR3 is TGCAGCGTTGAAGCCAGGGGTTACGAGCAGTACTTC.

V usage is TRBV7-2 and J usage is TRBJ1-2; D is possibly TRBD1 (5 bases). The V end lost 1 base, the J end lost 1 base, and 13 bases lay between the germline ends. The length of the CDR3 is 16 residues. Germline assignment: CDR1 SGHTA and CDR2 FQGNSA. CDR3 nucleotides: TGTGCCAGCAGCTTAGGACCGGGACTGCTTAACTATGGCTACACCTTC. Protein sequence: CASSLGPGLLNYGYTF.

The chain couples TRBV5-3 to TRBJ2-7; possible D gene TRBD1, 6 bases. TRBV5-3 is annotated as an ORF whose role is uncertain. V was pared by 1 base and J by 7 bases, with 21 bases between. The CDR3 runs to 16 residues. CDR3 protein: CARSLWTEDKPLEQYF. CDR3 DNA: TGTGCCAGAAGCTTGTGGACAGAAGACAAACCACTGGAGCAGTACTTC.

The rearrangement links TRBV5-1 to TRBJ1-4, with 8 bases that match TRBD1. The CDR3 loop spans 15 amino acids. With V trimmed by 4 bases and J by 0 bases, 2 bases remained unmatched. In germline, CDR1 is SGHRS, CDR2 YFSETQ. Here the CDR3 reads CASSPQGATNEKLFF. DNA for the CDR3: TGCGCCAGCAGCCCACAGGGGGCAACTAATGAAAAACTGTTTTTT. The full variable domain, completed using reference TRBV5-1 and TRBJ1-4, is KAGVTQTPRYLIKTRGQQVTLSCSPISGHRSVSWYQQTPGQGLQFLFEYFSETQRNKGNFPGRFSGRQFSNSRSEMNVSTLELGDSALYLCASSPQGATNEKLFFGSGTQLSVL.

The CDR3 region is CASSFKGSETQYF. DNA of the CDR3: TGTGCCAGCAGCTTCAAGGGGTCAGAGACCCAGTACTTC. The rearrangement uses TRBV5-4 and TRBJ2-5, with D perhaps TRBD1 (5 bases). This CDR3 region has 13 residues. Germline V CDR1 and CDR2: SGHNT, YYREEE (reference sequence). Trimming removed 2 bases from V and 4 bases from J, with 9 bases in between.

V gene TRBV7-7 combines with J gene TRBJ1-4, with unresolved D. This CDR3 has 16 amino acids. Germline V CDR1 and CDR2: SSHAT, FNYEAQ (reference sequence). The V end was cut by 1 base, the J end by 7 bases, with 16 bases between. CDR3 sequence: CASSLEFSGLGEKLFF. CDR3 nucleotides: TGTGCCAGCAGCTTAGAGTTCAGCGGGTTGGGTGAAAAACTGTTTTTT.

This clone was detected a few times. The chain has TRBV5-4 and TRBJ2-2; D is unclear. This CDR3 contains 11 residues. Germline values: CDR1 SGHNT, CDR2 YYREEE (reference sequence). V lost 4 bases and J 8 bases, leaving 6 bases between the germline ends. CDR3 residues: CASSPVGELFF. The CDR3 nucleotides are TGTGCCAGCAGCCCCGTAGGGGAGCTGTTTTTT.

The J gene is TRBJ2-7, the V gene TRBV6-2 or TRBV6-3, with TRBD2 matching 9 bases. CDR1 is MNHEY and CDR2 is SVGEGT in the germline V gene. Trimming took 2 bases from V and 5 from J; bases not matched to a gene: 4. The length of the CDR3 is 14 residues. The CDR3 spells CASSYAGGPNEQYF. The CDR3 nucleotides read TGTGCCAGCAGTTACGCGGGAGGGCCGAACGAGCAGTACTTC.

The chain has TRBV6-2 or TRBV6-3 and TRBJ2-2; no clear D gene. Per the germline V gene, CDR1 is MNHEY and CDR2 is SVGEGT. The V and J ends lost 0 bases and 6 bases respectively, with 11 bases between them. This CDR3 is 15 amino acids long. The CDR3 DNA sequence: TGTGCCAGCAGTTACTCGAGAGTGTCTGCCGGGGAGCTGTTTTTT. This gives the protein CASSYSRVSAGELFF.

This clone showed up just a few times. The chain uses TRBV6-5 and TRBJ2-3; 9 nucleotides line up with TRBD2. The trim removed 5 bases at V and 3 bases at J, leaving 6 bases unmatched. Germline lookup yields CDR1 MNHEY and CDR2 SVGAGI. The CDR3 loop spans 15 amino acids. CDR3 protein: CASSKQRGDTDTQYF. For the CDR3, the DNA is TGTGCCAGCAGTAAACAGCGGGGGGATACAGATACGCAGTATTTT.

This clone was picked up one time. This sequence joins TRBV6-1 and TRBJ1-1, with 7 bases matching TRBD1. The germline V gene encodes CDR1 MNHNS and CDR2 SASEGT. The CDR3 is made up of 15 amino acids. V was pared by 3 bases and J by 1 base, with 5 bases of the junction left unmatched. The CDR3 sequence is CASSDPTGRNTEAFF. The CDR3 coding sequence is TGTGCCAGCAGTGACCCGACAGGGAGGAACACTGAAGCTTTCTTT.